Shown below are 27 T cell receptor beta chains from a single sample sequenced in a study of blood T cell repertoires in COVID-19. This table comes from immunoSEQ multiplex PCR, and its TCRdb copy is limited to in-frame clones, with some not included. The profile covers some 180,000 clones, with around 82% appearing a single time and about 5% taken by the ten largest. The sequenced material came from PBMCs or T cells enriched from blood (not recorded which). The receptors come from a woman aged 60 to 75 with acute COVID-19.

The sample holds a few counts of this clone. This chain links TRBV28 with TRBJ1-1; D remains ambiguous. The CDR3 has 11 amino acids. Germline V gene sequence: CDR1 MDHEN, CDR2 SYDVKM. The ends were cut back, 5 bases at V and 8 bases at J, with 9 bases in the middle. CDR3 in DNA: TGTGCCAGCAGTGGAGTCACAGAAGCTTTCTTT. Encoded protein: CASSGVTEAFF.

The chain combines TRBV6-1 with TRBJ1-2; unclear D gene. The CDR3 contains 14 residues. The V end was cut by 4 bases, the J end by 4 bases, with 13 bases between. Germline V gene sequence: CDR1 MNHNS, CDR2 SASEGT. The CDR3 region has the DNA TGTGCCAGCAGTGTCGAGGGAGTGGCCTATGGCTACACCTTC. Translating it yields CASSVEGVAYGYTF.

The gene calls are TRBV5-4 and TRBJ2-1; D is perhaps TRBD2 (5 bases). V was clipped by 7 bases and J by 8 bases, with 16 bases between them. The CDR3 has 13 residues. Germline CDR1 is SGHNT and CDR2 is YYREEE (reference sequence). The DNA of the CDR3 is TGTGCCAGCGGCACTAGTCGTGTCGATGAGCAGTTCTTC. It encodes CASGTSRVDEQFF.

This clone appeared once. The chain recombines TRBV9 with TRBJ2-5; maybe TRBD2 (6 bases). With 4 bases removed from V and 4 bases from J, the gap between germline ends came to 11 bases. The CDR3 is 13 amino acids. Germline loops: CDR1 SGDLS, CDR2 YYNGEE. In nucleotides, the CDR3 is TGTGCCAGCAGCCCTAGGACTACAGAGACCCAGTACTTC. It yields the protein CASSPRTTETQYF. The full variable domain, in which reference TRBV9 and TRBJ2-5 provide the parts outside the CDR3, is DSGVTQTPKHLITATGQRVTLRCSPRSGDLSVYWYQQSLDQGLQFLIQYYNGEERAKGNILERFSAQQFPDLHSELNLSSLELGDSALYFCASSPRTTETQYFGPGTRLLVL.

The chain couples TRBV13 to TRBJ2-1; D perhaps matches TRBD1 (6 bases). Germline V gene data show CDR1 as PRHDT and CDR2 as FYEKMQ (reference sequence). V shed 4 bases and J shed 1 base, with 17 bases lying between them. The CDR3 has 17 residues. The CDR3 nucleotides are TGTGCCAGCAGCTCACCATGGGGGCTTGGGTCCTACAATGAGCAGTTCTTC. Translating it yields CASSSPWGLGSYNEQFF.

V gene TRBV9 combines with J gene TRBJ1-2; D remains unclear. The V end was cut by 2 bases, the J end by 0 bases, with 17 bases between. Germline assignment: CDR1 SGDLS and CDR2 YYNGEE. CDR3 length equals 17 residues. CDR3 in amino acids: CASSVGSPKLANYGYTF. CDR3 bases: TGTGCCAGCAGCGTCGGTAGTCCCAAACTAGCTAACTATGGCTACACCTTC.

The chain uses TRBV9 and TRBJ2-3, with D maybe TRBD1 (6 bases). Trimming shortened V by 0 bases and J by 3 bases, and 17 bases separated the two germline ends. The germline V gene encodes CDR1 SGDLS and CDR2 YYNGEE. This CDR3 comprises 17 residues. CDR3 DNA sequence: TGTGCCAGCAGCGTAGGGCACAGGGATAGTATAACAGATACGCAGTATTTT. Translated: CASSVGHRDSITDTQYF. The full variable domain, its missing parts supplied by reference TRBV9 and TRBJ2-3, is DSGVTQTPKHLITATGQRVTLRCSPRSGDLSVYWYQQSLDQGLQFLIQYYNGEERAKGNILERFSAQQFPDLHSELNLSSLELGDSALYFCASSVGHRDSITDTQYFGPGTRLTVL.

The V and J genes are TRBV5-1 and TRBJ2-4, with 13 bases identical to TRBD2. The V gene end was trimmed by 3 bases and the J gene end by 4 bases; junction bases not matched to a gene: 13. This CDR3 is built from 19 residues. Germline loops: CDR1 SGHRS, CDR2 YFSETQ. The chain's CDR3 is CASSSRTSGSYMEKNIQYF. The CDR3 DNA sequence: TGCGCCAGCAGCTCCAGGACTAGCGGGAGTTATATGGAAAAAAACATTCAGTACTTC.

A few counts support this clone. The chain combines TRBV14 with TRBJ2-7, with 8 nucleotides matching TRBD1. Germline trimming cut 4 bases from V and 2 bases from J; bases unmatched to any gene: 4. Germline V CDR1 and CDR2: SGHDN, FVKESK. There are 14 residues in the CDR3. For the CDR3, the DNA is TGTGCCAGCAGCCGCGGACAGGGACCCTACGAGCAGTACTTC. Residues: CASSRGQGPYEQYF.

This clone was seen just once. The V and J genes are TRBV19 and TRBJ2-3; weak D call: TRBD2 (6 bases). Trimming pared 1 base from V and 0 bases from J, leaving 8 bases between. Germline loops: CDR1 LNHDA, CDR2 SQIVND (reference sequence). The CDR3 spans 15 residues. The CDR3 is CASSIGRGSTDTQYF. Written as DNA, the CDR3 is TGTGCCAGTAGTATAGGGCGGGGTAGCACAGATACGCAGTATTTT.

This clone has a single count. The chain uses TRBV6-4 and TRBJ1-4; 7 bases are a match to TRBD1. The germline V gene has CDR1 MRHNA and CDR2 SNTAGT. The CDR3 length is 13 residues. V shed 8 bases and J 8 bases; nucleotides not matched to a gene: 8. The CDR3 DNA is TGTGCCAGCGCCCGACAGGGAGGAGAAAAACTGTTTTTT. This codes for CASARQGGEKLFF.

The chain joins TRBV27 to TRBJ1-4, with unresolved D. CDR1 and CDR2 (germline): MNHEY, SMNVEV (reference sequence). V was cut by 2 bases and J by 0 bases, with 4 bases left in between. The CDR3 is 14 amino acids. CDR3 coding DNA: TGTGCCAGCAGTTTAAAGCCAACTAATGAAAAACTGTTTTTT. Protein: CASSLKPTNEKLFF. The whole variable domain, filled in from reference TRBV27 and TRBJ1-4, reads EAQVTQNPRYLITVTGKKLTVTCSQNMNHEYMSWYRQDPGLGLRQIYYSMNVEVTDKGDVPEGYKVSRKEKRNFPLILESPSPNQTSLYFCASSLKPTNEKLFFGSGTQLSVL.

The chain recombines TRBV21-1 with TRBJ1-1. TRBV21-1 is designated a pseudogene. The CDR3 contains 16 residues. This chain's CDR3 is CASFSGGKAIDPEAFF. In DNA, the CDR3 is TGTGCCAGCTTCTCGGGGGGTAAAGCCATTGATCCTGAAGCTTTCTTT.

The chain recombines TRBV30 with TRBJ2-5; 10 bases fit TRBD2. This CDR3 spans 14 amino acids. V dropped 5 bases and J dropped 5; count of bases not matched to a gene: 8. Germline assignment: CDR1 GTSNPN and CDR2 SVGIG (reference sequence). This CDR3 reads CAWGAGGPGETQYF. DNA of the CDR3: TGTGCCTGGGGAGCGGGAGGGCCGGGGGAGACCCAGTACTTC.

V is TRBV9 and J is TRBJ2-3, with 8 bases fitting TRBD2. The CDR3 covers 15 residues. V gave up 3 bases and J gave up 1 base; unmatched junction bases: 4. Germline V gene data show CDR1 as SGDLS and CDR2 as YYNGEE. The CDR3 spells CASSASTSGTDTQYF. The CDR3 nucleotides are TGTGCCAGCAGCGCTTCGACTAGCGGCACAGATACGCAGTATTTT.

The chain couples TRBV6-5 to TRBJ1-5; 7 bases are a match to TRBD1. The CDR3 is made up of 13 amino acids. J gave up 3 bases and V 8 bases, and 4 bases lay outside the gene matches. CDR1 is MNHEY and CDR2 is SVGAGI in the germline V gene. CDR3 coding DNA: TGTGCCAGCCGGGACAGAGCCAATCAGCCCCAGCATTTT. This encodes CASRDRANQPQHF.

V gene TRBV9 combines with J gene TRBJ2-1; 7 positions agree with TRBD1. The CDR3 has 11 amino acids. Germline CDR1 and CDR2: SGDLS and YYNGEE. Losses at the gene ends were 4 bases for V and 12 bases for J; bases not matched to a gene: 4. In DNA, the CDR3 is TGTGCCAGCAGCCGACAGGGAACGCAGTTCTTC. Residues: CASSRQGTQFF.

This clone showed up just a few times. The V gene is TRBV4-3, the J gene TRBJ2-4; 8 bases are a match to TRBD2. The V segment lost 0 bases and the J segment 12 bases; nucleotides outside the gene matches: 13. Germline V gene lookup returns CDR1 LGHNA and CDR2 YSLEER. The CDR3 totals 16 residues. CDR3 sequence (DNA): TGCGCCAGCAGCCAAGATGGCACGGGAGGGGGTAGGGGTCAGTACTTC. This codes for CASSQDGTGGGRGQYF.

This chain connects TRBV7-2 to TRBJ1-5; tentative D call: TRBD1 (6 bases). Germline V lookup: CDR1 SGHTA, CDR2 FQGNSA. Trimming took off 4 bases at V and 6 bases at J, with 10 bases between the two ends. This CDR3 contains 13 residues. This chain's CDR3 is CASSSSRGQPQHF. CDR3 nucleotide sequence: TGTGCCAGCAGCTCCTCCAGGGGTCAGCCCCAGCATTTT.

DNA for the CDR3: TGTGCCAGCAGCTTATCGGACTCTTCAGAATATGGCTACACCTTC. This gives the protein CASSLSDSSEYGYTF. V and J are TRBV11-3 and TRBJ1-2, with D unresolved. Trimming pared 2 bases from V and 5 bases from J, leaving 15 bases between. The CDR3 extends over 15 amino acids. CDR1 SGHNT and CDR2 YENEEA come from the germline V gene.

The chain is built from TRBV19 and TRBJ2-7, with 8 nucleotides matching TRBD1. This CDR3 contains 12 residues. Germline CDR1 reads LNHDA; CDR2 reads SQIVND (reference sequence). V trimming: 6 bases; J trimming: 5 bases; junction bases outside the gene matches: 3. In DNA, the CDR3 is TGTGCCAGTAGGGGACAGGTGAACGAGCAGTACTTC. Translating it yields CASRGQVNEQYF. The full variable domain, its missing parts supplied by reference TRBV19 and TRBJ2-7, is DGGITQSPKYLFRKEGQNVTLSCEQNLNHDAMYWYRQDPGQGLRLIYYSQIVNDFQKGDIAEGYSVSREKKESFPLTVTSAQKNPTAFYLCASRGQVNEQYFGPGTRLTVT.

In this sample, this clone turned up once. The V call is TRBV2, the J call TRBJ2-5; 10 positions agree with TRBD2. V shed 7 bases and J 5 bases; nucleotides not matched to a gene: 13. The CDR3 covers 16 residues. CDR1 is SNHLY, CDR2 FYNNEI, per germline. The CDR3 region is CASIPRAGGPGETQYF. For the CDR3, the DNA is TGTGCCAGCATTCCCCGAGCGGGAGGGCCTGGGGAGACCCAGTACTTC. The full variable domain, completed using reference TRBV2 and TRBJ2-5, is EPEVTQTPSHQVTQMGQEVILRCVPISNHLYFYWYRQILGQKVEFLVSFYNNEISEKSEIFDDQFSVERPDGSNFTLKIRSTKLEDSAMYFCASIPRAGGPGETQYFGPGTRLLVL.

This clone turned up a few times. The chain employs TRBV6-2 or TRBV6-3 and TRBJ1-1; tentative D call: TRBD1 (5 bases). Germline CDR1 and CDR2: MNHEY and SVGEGT. Between the trimmed V and J ends, which lost 2 bases and 11 bases, there was a span of 21 bases. The CDR3 has 15 residues. CDR3 in amino acids: CASSYPTPNGGSAFF. Written as DNA, the CDR3 is TGTGCCAGCAGTTACCCCACACCTAACGGGGGAAGCGCTTTCTTT.

The rearrangement uses TRBV30 and TRBJ2-7; D is possibly TRBD2 (5 bases). The length of the CDR3 is 13 residues. Germline CDR1 GTSNPN, CDR2 SVGIG (reference sequence). Trimming cost V 2 bases and J 2 bases, with 10 bases left between them. As DNA, the CDR3 is TGTGCCTGGAGTTCCGACGGGACCTACGAGCAGTACGTC. Translated, it gives CAWSSDGTYEQYV.

This chain links TRBV7-6 with TRBJ1-3, with D unresolved. Germline CDR1 SGHVS, CDR2 FNYEAQ. This CDR3 has 13 amino acids. V lost 7 bases, J lost 0 bases, and 7 bases lay in between. DNA of the CDR3: TGTGCCAGCACCTTCTCCTCTGGAAACACCATATATTTT. This sequence encodes CASTFSSGNTIYF.

The rearrangement uses TRBV9 and TRBJ2-1, with 12 positions matching TRBD2. The V gene's germline CDR1 is SGDLS and CDR2 YYNGEE. With 2 bases clipped from V and 6 bases from J, the junction kept 12 bases outside the gene matches. This CDR3 has 18 amino acids. The CDR3 DNA sequence: TGTGCCAGCAGCGTCGCCCCCCTGCTAGCGGGAGGGTTCAATGAGCAGTTCTTC. Residues: CASSVAPLLAGGFNEQFF.

V and J are TRBV7-2 and TRBJ1-2; tentative D call: TRBD1 (5 bases). This CDR3 has 13 amino acids. Germline lookup yields CDR1 SGHTA and CDR2 FQGNSA. The V end lost 2 bases, the J end lost 7 bases, and 11 bases lay between the germline ends. The CDR3 region has the DNA TGTGCCAGCAGCTTATCCGGGGGGGGTGGCTACACCTTC. The encoded protein is CASSLSGGGGYTF.